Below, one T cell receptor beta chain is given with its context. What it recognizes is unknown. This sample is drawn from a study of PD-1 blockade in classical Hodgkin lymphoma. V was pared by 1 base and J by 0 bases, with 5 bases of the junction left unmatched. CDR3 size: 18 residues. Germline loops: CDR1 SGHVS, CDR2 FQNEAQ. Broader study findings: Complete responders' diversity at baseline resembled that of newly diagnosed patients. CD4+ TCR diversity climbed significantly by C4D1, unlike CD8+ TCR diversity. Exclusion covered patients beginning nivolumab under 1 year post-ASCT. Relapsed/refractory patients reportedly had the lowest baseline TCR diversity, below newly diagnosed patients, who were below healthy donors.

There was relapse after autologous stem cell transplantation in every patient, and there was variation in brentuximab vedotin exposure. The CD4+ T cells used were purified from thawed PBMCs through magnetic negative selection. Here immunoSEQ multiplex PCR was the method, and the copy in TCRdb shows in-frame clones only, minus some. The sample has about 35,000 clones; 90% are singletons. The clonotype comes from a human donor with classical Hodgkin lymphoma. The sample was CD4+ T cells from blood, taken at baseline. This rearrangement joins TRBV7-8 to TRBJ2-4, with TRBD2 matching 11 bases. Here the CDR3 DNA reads TGTGCCAGCAGCTTAGGGCTAGCGGGAGGCCCAGCCAAAAACATTCAGTACTTC. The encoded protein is CASSLGLAGGPAKNIQYF.